These 8 T cell receptor beta chains were all obtained from the same sample, sequenced in a study of molecular identifiers for immune sequencing clone quantification. TCRdb processed the PCR reads anew with MiXCR; each CDR3 protein has one entry. The data contain roughly 71,000 distinct CDR3 sequences, approximately 17% of them singletons. Sequencing used naive CD8+ T cells from blood, with Jurkat cell RNA spiked in. As for subset: FACS-sorted CD8+CD4-CCR7+CD45RA+ naive T cells. The origin of the receptors is a human donor in good health. Some libraries in this study had Jurkat cell RNA spiked in.

At least ten counts were recorded for this clonotype. The rearrangement uses TRBV10-2 and TRBJ2-5; D possibly corresponds to TRBD2 (6 bases). V shed 11 bases and J shed 7 bases, with 14 bases lying between them. The germline V gene has CDR1 WSHSY and CDR2 SAAADI. The CDR3 spans 11 residues. CDR3 nucleotide sequence: TGCGCCTCTACCCCGGGGGTGACCCAGTACTTC. Its protein product is CASTPGVTQYF.

On this clonotype itself: Just one base apart from a much larger clone, this may be a read error. The chain links TRBV11-2 to TRBJ2-1; D is uncertain. Germline values: CDR1 SGHAT, CDR2 FQNNGV. The CDR3 consists of 12 residues. V dropped 7 bases and J dropped 8 bases, with 12 bases sitting between them. DNA for the CDR3: TGTGCCAGCACCCCCTTCCGGGATGAGCAGTTCTTC. Translation: CASTPFRDEQFF.

This clonotype was counted ten times or more. The rearrangement links TRBV2 to TRBJ2-5, with TRBD2 as a possible D gene (6 bases). This CDR3 has 14 residues. V was pared by 6 bases and J by 2 bases, with 13 bases between. Germline lookup yields CDR1 SNHLY and CDR2 FYNNEI. The CDR3 spells CASSEPREQETQYF. The CDR3 nucleotides read TGTGCCAGCAGCGAGCCCCGGGAGCAAGAGACCCAGTACTTC.

This clonotype was found many times. The chain recombines TRBV27 with TRBJ2-5, with TRBD2 identical over 8 bases. Germline CDR1 MNHEY, CDR2 SMNVEV (reference sequence). The ends lost 5 bases at V and 4 bases at J; junction bases unmatched: 9. The CDR3 runs to 15 residues. CDR3 DNA: TGTGCCAGCAGTCTCCAGGGAGCGGGAGTAGAGACCCAGTACTTC. Protein: CASSLQGAGVETQYF.

This clonotype was counted ten times or more. The chain joins TRBV6-2 or TRBV6-3 to TRBJ2-2; D is perhaps TRBD1 (5 bases). Trimming shortened V by 0 bases and J by 0 bases, and 11 bases separated the two germline ends. The length of the CDR3 is 17 residues. Germline-derived CDR1 and CDR2 are MNHEY and SVGEGT. CDR3 in DNA: TGTGCCAGCAGTTACTCGGGGCCGCGCTCGAACACCGGGGAGCTGTTTTTT. As protein: CASSYSGPRSNTGELFF.

This clonotype was seen only a few times. The chain employs TRBV20-1 and TRBJ2-5, with D unclear. Trimming took 3 bases from V and 2 from J, leaving 13 bases between them. The CDR3 spans 14 residues. Germline CDR1 is DFQATT and CDR2 is SNEGSKA (reference sequence). This chain's CDR3 is CSASSYSTQETQYF. The CDR3 nucleotides read TGCAGTGCTAGTAGTTACTCCACACAAGAGACCCAGTACTTC.

This clonotype was counted a few times. V usage is TRBV6-5 and J usage is TRBJ1-4, with D perhaps matching TRBD1 (6 bases). CDR1 is MNHEY, CDR2 SVGAGI, per germline. V was shortened by 6 bases and J by 13 bases, with 24 bases between the two germline ends. The CDR3 spans 15 residues. The CDR3 loop is CASSPGQSPAFGLFF. The CDR3 DNA follows: TGTGCCAGCAGCCCAGGACAGTCCCCAGCGTTCGGACTGTTTTTT.

The chain combines TRBV12-3 or TRBV12-4 with TRBJ2-1; TRBD2 matches 14 bases. The CDR3 is 17 residues long. V lost 6 bases and J lost 8; bases outside the gene matches: 12. CDR3 loop: CASSPGTSGSKADEQFF. Here the CDR3 DNA reads TGTGCCAGCAGCCCTGGGACTAGCGGGAGTAAGGCGGATGAGCAGTTCTTC.